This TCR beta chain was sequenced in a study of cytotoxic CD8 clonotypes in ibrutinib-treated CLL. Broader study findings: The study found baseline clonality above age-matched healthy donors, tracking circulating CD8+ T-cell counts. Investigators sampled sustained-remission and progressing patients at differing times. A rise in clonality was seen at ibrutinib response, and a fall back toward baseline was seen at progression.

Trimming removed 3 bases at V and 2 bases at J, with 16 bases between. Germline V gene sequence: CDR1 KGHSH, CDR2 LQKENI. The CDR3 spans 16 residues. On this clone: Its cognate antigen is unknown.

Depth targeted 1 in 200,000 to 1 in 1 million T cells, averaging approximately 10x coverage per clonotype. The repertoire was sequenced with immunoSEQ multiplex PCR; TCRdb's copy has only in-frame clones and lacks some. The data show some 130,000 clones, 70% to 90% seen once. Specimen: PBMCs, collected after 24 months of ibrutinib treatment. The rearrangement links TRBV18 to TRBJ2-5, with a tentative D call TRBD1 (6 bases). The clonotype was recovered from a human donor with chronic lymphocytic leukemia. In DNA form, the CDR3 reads TGTGCCAGCTCACCCCTGACAGGAGCCACTCAAGAGACCCAGTACTTC. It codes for CASSPLTGATQETQYF.